The entry below describes one T cell receptor (beta chain). The antigen this receptor binds is unknown. No much larger clone is present one base from it, and per-base qualities are unavailable. Germline trimming: 3 bases from V, 0 bases from J; junction bases outside gene matches: 5. The CDR3 runs 16 residues from the cysteine to the phenylalanine. Here the CDR3 DNA is all that survives: 48 bases in frame from base 1. CDR1 and CDR2 are read off the germline V gene as ENHRY and SYGVKD. The sample originates from a study of PD-L1 blockade in urothelial cancer (dated by TCRdb to about 2017). For the study in its entirety: Every patient began therapy at some point between 2013 and 2015 and was given atezolizumab 1,200 mg intravenously every 3 weeks. An exploratory multi-omic analysis was conducted of the somatic, immune and clinical correlates of response to PD-L1 blockade with atezolizumab in urothelial cancer. About 90% of the roughly 30 patients were identified as males with urothelial cancer of bladder origin, and a prior smoking history was reported by 18 of 29 patients. TCR sequencing covered pretreatment tumor samples and matched, serially collected peripheral blood taken before and after atezolizumab treatment. Pretreatment blood TCR-seq was available for 30 or so patients, at least one posttreatment blood collection was obtained for some 25 patients, and tumor TCR-seq was available for some 25 patients. Durable clinical benefit was achieved by nine patients but not by the remaining 20. An ECOG performance status of 0 or 1 was recorded for the patients, and 0 to 3 prior chemotherapy regimens had been received by the patients. Blood samples gave a median of around 140,000 T cells and 80,000 to 95,000 unique TCRs, with a median clonality of 0.080. Blood samples were analyzed at 3 weeks after treatment start (second dose) and at 6 weeks after treatment start. Durable clinical benefit meant progression-free survival longer than 6 months, and TCR features were also tested against progression-free and overall survival. In the same patients, pretreatment tumors underwent whole exome sequencing and RNA sequencing in addition to TCR sequencing.

Points the paper makes about the study in general: Among patients with durable benefit, tumor-associated TCR clones showed greater expansion in peripheral blood 3 weeks after treatment started (n ≈ 21, p = 0.022). Because the sample size was small (n = 29) and many of the analyses were exploratory, the results are meant to be hypothesis-generating. A pretreatment peripheral blood TCR clonality below the median was linked to improved progression-free and overall survival.

To estimate absolute template abundance from read counts, synthetic TCR analog templates were spiked into each PCR. The immunoSEQ assay was used to amplify TCRbeta CDR3 regions from genomic DNA with bias-controlled V and J gene primers. Sequencing of rearranged TCRbeta segments was performed at approximately 20X coverage. The paper's data handling went like this. Clustering was used to correct sequencing errors, and CDR3s were annotated against IMGT to assign V, D and J genes. Downstream analyses used only productive TCRbeta rearrangements, leaving out any out-of-frame or stop-codon sequences. To compute clonality, Shannon entropy was normalized by the log of the number of unique productive sequences and then subtracted from one. Clones differing between time points or between blood and tumor were identified using Fisher's exact test with Benjamini-Hochberg correction, with an adjusted p below 0.01 applied as the threshold. Not all clones reach the TCRdb copy of this immuneACCESS table, which keeps in-frame sequences only. Checked studies attribute under half of the gap to unresolved V genes and leave the rest unexplained. V and J calls and clone size come straight from that table; D and trimming were deduced from the DNA. The sample records roughly 74,000 clones, roughly 87% of which are singletons. 4.5% to 6.5% of the sample belongs to the ten largest clones.

The cohort included some 30 patients with locally advanced or metastatic urothelial carcinoma who were treated at Memorial Sloan Kettering on a trial protocol. Peripheral blood mononuclear cells were collected pretreatment and during treatment, with between 1 and 8 total time points obtained per patient. The Qiagen DNeasy Blood extraction kit was used to purify genomic DNA from total PBMCs and tumor samples. PBMCs were collected pretreatment and during treatment and were isolated and stored as previously described. The specimen comprised PBMCs, sampled around atezolizumab (anti-PD-L1) treatment. The chain was built from TRBV10-3 and TRBJ1-5; 7 middle bases align to TRBD1. The TCR originated in an older woman with urothelial cancer. In nucleotides, the sequence is TGTGCCATCAGTGACTGGGACAGAGCTAGCAATCAGCCCCAGCATTTT. This translates into CAISDWDRASNQPQHF.